Sequencing of this TCR beta chain was carried out in a study of blood T cell repertoires in COVID-19 (TCRdb year 2020). Context from the whole study: Samples covering the acute and convalescent phases of COVID-19 were provided by collaborators in the United States, Italy and Spain. The prospective study material was composed of cDNA or gDNA derived from T cells, B-cell-depleted T cells, or PBMCs. The dataset comprised deeply sampled blood TCRbeta repertoires from subjects exposed to, actively infected with, or recovered from COVID-19. The repertoires were made available in a free public database intended to serve as a resource for research on the immune response to SARS-CoV-2. The samples were drawn from the first 160 participants of the ongoing ImmuneRACE study and from under 1,500 subjects provided by 6 global collaborators. A de-identified subject ID, COVID-19 status, age in years and sex were almost always included in the sample metadata. Where HLA class I and class II types were available, the types were taken from metadata supplied by the sample provider, not from assay-based typing.

Samples from volunteer blood donors who had recovered from COVID-19 were contributed by a second Seattle source. The collaborating institutions used their own protocols to collect whole blood in K2EDTA tubes. Collaborator samples were shipped for TCRbeta analysis as frozen whole blood, isolated PBMCs, or DNA extracted from either sample type. TCRbeta CDR3 regions were amplified from genomic DNA using the immunoSEQ Assay, a bias-controlled multiplex PCR. Processing in the source paper ran as follows. Within the assay, amplification of reference gene primers was used to estimate how many nucleated cells each sample contained. Sequence reads were collapsed and filtered to measure the absolute abundance of every unique TCRbeta CDR3 rearrangement. For each sample, productive Simpson clonality was calculated by taking the square root of Simpson's diversity index across productive rearrangements. The source is immuneACCESS, and TCRdb retained only in-frame sequences with V and J called. Part of the clones is not carried over; for the studies checked, unresolved V genes explain less than half of this, and the remainder is unexplained. Clonal size and the V and J genes are those of that table, whereas D and trimming came from the DNA. The sample table records a few hundred thousand clones; about 90% of these occur just once. The ten top clones hold around 6.6% of the sample.

Beyond this particular receptor, the publication reports: Clinical and demographic metadata were provided uncurated, with the amount varying by source and participant.

Inclusive of the bounding cysteine and phenylalanine, the CDR3 is 15 residues long. CDR3 DNA only is kept here, 45 bases in frame from base 1. Trimming removed 0 bases from V and 5 bases from J, leaving 11 bases between the germline ends. The germline V gene yields SGHRS for CDR1 and YFSETQ for CDR2. On this clone: Its cognate antigen has yet to be identified. Qualities for individual bases were not recorded, and no much larger clone is one base off.

The chain couples TRBV5-1 to TRBJ2-2, with TRBD2 as a weak D call on 5 bases. Sequences were obtained from peripheral blood. This clonotype was obtained from a man between 18 and 35 years old who had recovered from COVID-19. The DNA sequence is as follows: TGCGCCAGCAGCTTGGGTGAGGGTTGGACCGGGGAGCTGTTTTTT. Its protein reads: CASSLGEGWTGELFF.